A selection of T cell receptor beta chains follows, all from one sample in a study of blood T cell repertoires in COVID-19. Produced via immunoSEQ multiplex PCR; TCRdb's table is partial and in-frame only. The data hold more than 250,000 clones, with more than 70% observed a single time. The sample taken for sequencing was peripheral blood. These receptors were collected from a man aged 18 to 30 who had recovered from COVID-19. CDR3s include the opening cysteine and the closing phenylalanine or tryptophan. A D gene is named only where the DNA matches it firmly. Not all rows give a size; the values are once, few, many and, for expanded clones, a class.

d_call,j_call,clone_size,v_call,cdr3_nt,cdr3_aa
TRBD1,TRBJ2-2,NA,TRBV19,TGTGCCAGTAGGGGGACAGGGGACACCGGGGAGCTGTTTTTT,CASRGTGDTGELFF
NA,TRBJ2-7,NA,TRBV10-3,TGTGCCATCAGTGAGTCTGCGGGGTTTTCCTACGAGCAGTACTTC,CAISESAGFSYEQYF
TRBD1,TRBJ1-5,NA,TRBV6-1,TGTGCCAGCAGTGGCGGGACAGGGGGCAGAGAGCAGCCCCAGCATTTT,CASSGGTGGREQPQHF
NA,TRBJ2-2,NA,TRBV5-1,TGCGCCAGCAGCTTGGCCGACAGGATGGGGACCGGGGAGCTGTTTTTT,CASSLADRMGTGELFF
TRBD1,TRBJ2-1,NA,TRBV5-1,TGCGCCAGCAGCTCTTCGACAGGGGGCTACAATGAGCAGTTCTTC,CASSSSTGGYNEQFF
TRBD1,TRBJ1-4,NA,TRBV7-9,TGTGCCAGCAGCCAGGACAGGGGGCGAGAAAAACTGTTTTTT,CASSQDRGREKLFF
NA,TRBJ1-5,NA,TRBV5-3,TGTGCCAGAAGCCTACAAGGTACCAGGGGACGTTATAGCAATCAGCCCCAGCATTTT,CARSLQGTRGRYSNQPQHF
TRBD1,TRBJ1-1,NA,TRBV6-5,TGTGCCAGCAGGCCAGCCGGGACAGGGAGGACTGAAGCTTTCTTT,CASRPAGTGRTEAFF
NA,TRBJ1-1,NA,TRBV3-1/TRBV3-2,TGTGCCAGCAGGGTCTTCCCGGGTGAAGCTTTCTTT,CASRVFPGEAFF
TRBD2,TRBJ2-1,NA,TRBV11-2,TGTGCCAGCAGCTTAGGGGGACTAGCGGAATTTTTCTCCTACAATGAGCAGTTCTTC,CASSLGGLAEFFSYNEQFF
NA,TRBJ1-2,NA,TRBV27,TGTGCCACCCGTCAGGGAATGAGTTATGGCTACACCTTC,CATRQGMSYGYTF
TRBD1,TRBJ2-1,NA,TRBV9,TGTGCCAGCAGCGTTTTCGGGACAGGGGTGCACAATGAGCAGTTCTTC,CASSVFGTGVHNEQFF
TRBD2,TRBJ2-1,once,TRBV9,TGTGCCAGCACCGACACTAGCGGGGGAGACACGCCCCCCCTTCCCCATCGCAATGAGCAGTTCTTC,CASTDTSGGDTPPLPHRNEQFF
NA,TRBJ1-6,NA,TRBV11-3,TGTGCCAGCAGCCCTCCCCATGCGACAGGCAGGAATTCACCCCTCCACTTT,CASSPPHATGRNSPLHF
TRBD1,TRBJ2-5,NA,TRBV3-1/TRBV3-2,TGTGCCAGCAGCCGCACAGGGGGAAGACAAGAGACCCAGTACTTC,CASSRTGGRQETQYF